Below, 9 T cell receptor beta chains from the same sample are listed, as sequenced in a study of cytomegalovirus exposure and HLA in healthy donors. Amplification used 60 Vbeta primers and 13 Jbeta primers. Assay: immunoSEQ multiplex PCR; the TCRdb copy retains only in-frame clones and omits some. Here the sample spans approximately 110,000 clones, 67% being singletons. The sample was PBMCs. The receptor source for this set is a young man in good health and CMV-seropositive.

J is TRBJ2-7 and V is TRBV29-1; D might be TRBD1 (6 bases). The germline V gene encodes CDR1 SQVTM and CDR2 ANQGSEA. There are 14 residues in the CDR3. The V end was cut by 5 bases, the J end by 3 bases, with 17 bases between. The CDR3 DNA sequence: TGCAGCGTTTTACAGGGTTTTCCGATCTACGAGCAGTACTTC. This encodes CSVLQGFPIYEQYF.

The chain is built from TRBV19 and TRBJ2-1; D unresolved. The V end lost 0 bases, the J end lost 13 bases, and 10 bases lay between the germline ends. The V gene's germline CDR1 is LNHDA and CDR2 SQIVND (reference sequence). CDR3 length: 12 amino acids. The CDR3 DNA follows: TGTGCCAGTAGTATAGATGGCCCGCCCCAGTTCTTC. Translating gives CASSIDGPPQFF.

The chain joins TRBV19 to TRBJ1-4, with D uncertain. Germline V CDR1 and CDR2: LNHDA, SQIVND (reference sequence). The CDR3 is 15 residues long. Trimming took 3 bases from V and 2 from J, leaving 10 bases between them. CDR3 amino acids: CASSITVSTNEKLFF. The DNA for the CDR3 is TGTGCCAGTAGTATTACGGTGTCCACTAATGAAAAACTGTTTTTT.

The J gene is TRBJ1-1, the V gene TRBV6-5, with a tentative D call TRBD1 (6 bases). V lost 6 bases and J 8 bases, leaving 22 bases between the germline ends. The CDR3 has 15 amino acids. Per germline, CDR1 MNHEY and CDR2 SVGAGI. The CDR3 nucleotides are TGTGCCAGCAGACCTCCGGGACGGCCTGGGGGCGAAGCTTTCTTT. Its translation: CASRPPGRPGGEAFF.

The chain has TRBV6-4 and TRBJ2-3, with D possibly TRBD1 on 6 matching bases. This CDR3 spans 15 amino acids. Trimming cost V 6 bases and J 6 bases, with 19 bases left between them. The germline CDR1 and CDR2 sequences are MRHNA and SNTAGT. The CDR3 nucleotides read TGTGCCAGCAGCTTAGGGATAGGGGGATCCGATACGCAGTATTTT. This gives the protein CASSLGIGGSDTQYF.

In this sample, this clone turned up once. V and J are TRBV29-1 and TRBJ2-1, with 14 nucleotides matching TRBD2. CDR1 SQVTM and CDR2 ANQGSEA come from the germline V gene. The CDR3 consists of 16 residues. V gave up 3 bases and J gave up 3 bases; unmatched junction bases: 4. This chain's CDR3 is CSVETSGGAGYNEQFF. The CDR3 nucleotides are TGCAGCGTTGAGACTAGCGGGGGGGCCGGCTACAATGAGCAGTTCTTC.

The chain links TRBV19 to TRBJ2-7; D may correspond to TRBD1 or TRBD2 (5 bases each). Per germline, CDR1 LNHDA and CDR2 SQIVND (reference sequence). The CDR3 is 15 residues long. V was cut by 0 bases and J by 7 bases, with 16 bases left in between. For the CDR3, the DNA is TGTGCCAGTAGTATAGACGGGGCAGGGTCGCGGGAGCAGTACGTC. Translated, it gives CASSIDGAGSREQYV.

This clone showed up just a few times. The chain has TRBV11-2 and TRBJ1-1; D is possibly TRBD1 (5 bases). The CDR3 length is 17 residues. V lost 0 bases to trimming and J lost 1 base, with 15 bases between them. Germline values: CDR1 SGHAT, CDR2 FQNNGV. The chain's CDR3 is CASSLDSGGLANTEAFF. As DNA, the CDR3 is TGTGCCAGCAGCTTAGATTCTGGGGGACTCGCGAACACTGAAGCTTTCTTT. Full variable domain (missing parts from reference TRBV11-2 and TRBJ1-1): EAGVAQSPRYKIIEKRQSVAFWCNPISGHATLYWYQQILGQGPKLLIQFQNNGVVDDSQLPKDRFSAERLKGVDSTLKIQPAKLEDSAVYLCASSLDSGGLANTEAFFGQGTRLTVV.

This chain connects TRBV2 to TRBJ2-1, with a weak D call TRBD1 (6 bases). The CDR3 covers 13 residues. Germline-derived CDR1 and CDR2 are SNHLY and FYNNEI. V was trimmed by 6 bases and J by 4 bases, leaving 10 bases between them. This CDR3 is CASSPRGYNEQFF. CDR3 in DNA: TGTGCCAGCAGCCCGAGGGGGTACAATGAGCAGTTCTTC.